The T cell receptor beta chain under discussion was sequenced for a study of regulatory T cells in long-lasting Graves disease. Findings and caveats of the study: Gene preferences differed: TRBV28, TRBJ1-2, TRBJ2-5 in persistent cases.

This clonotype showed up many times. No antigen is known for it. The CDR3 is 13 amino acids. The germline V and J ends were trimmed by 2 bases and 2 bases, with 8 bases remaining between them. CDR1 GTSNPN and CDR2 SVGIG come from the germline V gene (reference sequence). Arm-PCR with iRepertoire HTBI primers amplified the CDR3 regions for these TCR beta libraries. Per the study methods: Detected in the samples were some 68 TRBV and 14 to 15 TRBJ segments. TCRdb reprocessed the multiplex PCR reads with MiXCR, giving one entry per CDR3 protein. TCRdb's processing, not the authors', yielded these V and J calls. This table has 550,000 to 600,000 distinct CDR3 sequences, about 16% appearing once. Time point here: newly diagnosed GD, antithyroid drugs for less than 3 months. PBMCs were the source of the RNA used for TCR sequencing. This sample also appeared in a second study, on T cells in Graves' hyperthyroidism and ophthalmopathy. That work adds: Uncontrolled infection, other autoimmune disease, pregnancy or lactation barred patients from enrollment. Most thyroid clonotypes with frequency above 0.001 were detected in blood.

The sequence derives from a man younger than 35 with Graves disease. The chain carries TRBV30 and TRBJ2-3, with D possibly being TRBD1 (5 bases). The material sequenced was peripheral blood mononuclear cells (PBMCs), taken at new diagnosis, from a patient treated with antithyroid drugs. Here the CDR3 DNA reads TGTGCCTGGAGTATCAGGGTCACAGATACGCAGTATTTT. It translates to CAWSIRVTDTQYF.